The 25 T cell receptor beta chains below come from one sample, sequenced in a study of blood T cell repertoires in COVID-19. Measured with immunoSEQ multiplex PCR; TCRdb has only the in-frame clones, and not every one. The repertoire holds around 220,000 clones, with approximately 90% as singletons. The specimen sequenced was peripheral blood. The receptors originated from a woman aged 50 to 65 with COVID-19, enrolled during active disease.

CDR3 DNA sequence: TGTGCCAGCAGCCCGGGACAGATGAACACTGAAGCTTTCTTT. Protein sequence: CASSPGQMNTEAFF. This rearrangement joins TRBV7-9 to TRBJ1-1, with 7 bases lining up with TRBD1. The germline CDR1 and CDR2 sequences are SEHNR and FQNEAQ (reference sequence). With 5 bases clipped from V and 0 bases from J, the junction kept 3 bases outside the gene matches. CDR3 length: 14 amino acids.

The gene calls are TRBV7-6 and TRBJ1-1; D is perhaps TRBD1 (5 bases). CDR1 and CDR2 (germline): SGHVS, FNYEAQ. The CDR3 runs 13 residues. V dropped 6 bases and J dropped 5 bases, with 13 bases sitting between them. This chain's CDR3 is CASSSFRGTEAFF. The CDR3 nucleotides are TGTGCCAGCAGTTCCTTCCGGGGGACTGAAGCTTTCTTT.

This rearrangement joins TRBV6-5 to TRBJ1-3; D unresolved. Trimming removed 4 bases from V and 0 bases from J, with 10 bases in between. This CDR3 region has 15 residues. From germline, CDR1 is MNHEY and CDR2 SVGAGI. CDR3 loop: CASSSLLSSGNTIYF. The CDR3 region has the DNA TGTGCCAGCAGTTCTCTCCTCAGCTCTGGAAACACCATATATTTT.

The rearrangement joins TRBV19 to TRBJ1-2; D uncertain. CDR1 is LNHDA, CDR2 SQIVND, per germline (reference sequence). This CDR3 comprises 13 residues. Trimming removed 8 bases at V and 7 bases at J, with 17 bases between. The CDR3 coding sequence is TGTGCCAGTCAACTGAGGCAAGGCCGTGGCTACACCTTC. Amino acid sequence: CASQLRQGRGYTF.

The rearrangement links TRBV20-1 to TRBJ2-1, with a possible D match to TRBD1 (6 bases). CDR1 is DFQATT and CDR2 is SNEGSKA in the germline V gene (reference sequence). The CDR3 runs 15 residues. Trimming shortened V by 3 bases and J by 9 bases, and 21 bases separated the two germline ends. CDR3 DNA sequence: TGCAGTGCTAGTCATCGACAGGCCTCAAGCGGTGAGCAGTTCTTC. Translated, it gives CSASHRQASSGEQFF.

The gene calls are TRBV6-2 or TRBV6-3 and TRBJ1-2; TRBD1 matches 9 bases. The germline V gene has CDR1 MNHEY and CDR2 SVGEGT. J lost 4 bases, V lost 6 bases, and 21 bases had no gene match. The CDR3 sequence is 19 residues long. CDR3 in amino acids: CASSSTTTGGQYGGYGYTF. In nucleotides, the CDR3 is TGTGCCAGCAGCTCAACTACGACAGGGGGGCAGTACGGTGGCTATGGCTACACCTTC.

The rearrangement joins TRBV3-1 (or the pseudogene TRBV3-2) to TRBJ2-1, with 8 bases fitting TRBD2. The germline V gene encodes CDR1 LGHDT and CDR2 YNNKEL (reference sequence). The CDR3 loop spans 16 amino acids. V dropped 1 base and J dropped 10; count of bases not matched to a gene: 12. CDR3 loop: CASSQGSGGGSKEQFF. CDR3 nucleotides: TGTGCCAGCAGCCAAGGATCCGGGGGGGGCTCGAAGGAGCAGTTCTTC.

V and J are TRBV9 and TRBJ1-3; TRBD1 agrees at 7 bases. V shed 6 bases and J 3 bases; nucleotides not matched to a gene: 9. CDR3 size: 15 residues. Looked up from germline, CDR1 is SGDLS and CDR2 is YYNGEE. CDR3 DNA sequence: TGTGCCAGCAATAAGGAGGGGGCATTTGGAAACACCATATATTTT. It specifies CASNKEGAFGNTIYF.

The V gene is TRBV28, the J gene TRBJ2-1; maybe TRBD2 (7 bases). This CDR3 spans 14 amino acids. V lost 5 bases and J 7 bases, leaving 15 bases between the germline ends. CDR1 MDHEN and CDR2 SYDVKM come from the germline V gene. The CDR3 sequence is CASSVGGAKNEQFF. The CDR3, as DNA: TGTGCCAGCAGTGTTGGGGGGGCGAAAAATGAGCAGTTCTTC.

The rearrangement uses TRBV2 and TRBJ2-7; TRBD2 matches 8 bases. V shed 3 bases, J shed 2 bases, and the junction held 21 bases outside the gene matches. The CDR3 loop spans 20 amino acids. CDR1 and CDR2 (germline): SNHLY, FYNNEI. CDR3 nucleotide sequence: TGTGCCAGCAGTGATGGTCTCGGGTGGGTAGCGGGGACGAGGACCTACGAGCAGTACGTC. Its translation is CASSDGLGWVAGTRTYEQYV.

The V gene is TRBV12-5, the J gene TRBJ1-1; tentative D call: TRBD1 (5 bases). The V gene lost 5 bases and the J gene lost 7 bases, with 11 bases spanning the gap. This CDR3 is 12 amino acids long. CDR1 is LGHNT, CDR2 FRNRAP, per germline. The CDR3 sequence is CASGLMGLEAFF. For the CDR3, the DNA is TGTGCTAGTGGTCTGATGGGGCTTGAAGCTTTCTTT.

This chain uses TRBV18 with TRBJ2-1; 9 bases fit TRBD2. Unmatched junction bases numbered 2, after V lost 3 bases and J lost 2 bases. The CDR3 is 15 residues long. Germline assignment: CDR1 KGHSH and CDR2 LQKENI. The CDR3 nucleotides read TGTGCCAGCTCACCTCGACTAGCGGCCTACAATGAGCAGTTCTTC. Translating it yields CASSPRLAAYNEQFF.

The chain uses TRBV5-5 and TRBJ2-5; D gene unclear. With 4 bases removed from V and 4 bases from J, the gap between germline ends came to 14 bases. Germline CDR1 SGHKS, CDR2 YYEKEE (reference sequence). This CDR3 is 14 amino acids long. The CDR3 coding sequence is TGTGCCAGCAGCAACGACCACTACGGAGAGACCCAGTACTTC. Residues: CASSNDHYGETQYF.

The CDR3 DNA reads as TGTGCCAGCAGTTCGATATCCGGGACAGCCGGGGCCAACGTCCTGACTTTC. This gives the protein CASSSISGTAGANVLTF. The chain carries TRBV28 and TRBJ2-6; TRBD1 matches 7 bases. Losses at the gene ends were 4 bases for V and 4 bases for J; bases not matched to a gene: 10. The CDR3 totals 17 residues. The germline V gene encodes CDR1 MDHEN and CDR2 SYDVKM.

In DNA, the CDR3 is TGTGCCATAGGACAGGGGGGAAATACGCAGTATTTT. Protein sequence: CAIGQGGNTQYF. V is TRBV28 and J is TRBJ2-3; 10 positions match TRBD1. CDR3 length: 12 amino acids. V was clipped by 10 bases and J by 7 bases; unmatched bases: 5. CDR1 is MDHEN, CDR2 SYDVKM, per germline. The full variable domain, rest sourced from reference TRBV28 and TRBJ2-3, is DVKVTQSSRYLVKRTGEKVFLECVQDMDHENMFWYRQDPGLGLRLIYFSYDVKMKEKGDIPEGYSVSREKKERFSLILESASTNQTSMYLCAIGQGGNTQYFGPGTRLTVL.

The chain's CDR3 is CASSPGLLASGNEQFF. CDR3 coding DNA: TGTGCCAGCTCACCGGGACTTCTAGCGTCGGGGAATGAGCAGTTCTTC. The chain combines TRBV18 with TRBJ2-1; TRBD2 is a possible D gene (6 bases). This CDR3 is 16 amino acids long. Trimming removed 3 bases from V and 7 bases from J, with 19 bases in between. Germline values: CDR1 KGHSH, CDR2 LQKENI.

The DNA of the CDR3 is TGTGCCAGCAGCCCCCGAGAGCTCCTTTCTAGCGGGGGCAATGAGCAGTTCTTC. Protein sequence: CASSPRELLSSGGNEQFF. V usage is TRBV14 and J usage is TRBJ2-1; 10 bases are a match to TRBD2. V was clipped by 4 bases and J by 6 bases; unmatched bases: 15. The germline gives CDR1 SGHDN, CDR2 FVKESK. The CDR3 is 18 residues long.

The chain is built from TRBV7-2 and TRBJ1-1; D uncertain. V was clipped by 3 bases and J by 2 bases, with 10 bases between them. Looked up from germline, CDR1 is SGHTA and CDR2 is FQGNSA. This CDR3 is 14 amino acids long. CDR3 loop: CASSLSTANTEAFF. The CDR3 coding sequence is TGTGCCAGCAGCTTGAGTACAGCTAACACTGAAGCTTTCTTT.

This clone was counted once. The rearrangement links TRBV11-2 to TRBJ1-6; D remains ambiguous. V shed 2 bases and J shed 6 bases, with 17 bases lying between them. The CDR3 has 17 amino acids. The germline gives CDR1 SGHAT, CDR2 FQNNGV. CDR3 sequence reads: CASSLFLGGQSNSPLHF. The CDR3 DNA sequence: TGTGCCAGCAGCTTATTTTTGGGTGGGCAGAGTAATTCACCCCTCCACTTT.

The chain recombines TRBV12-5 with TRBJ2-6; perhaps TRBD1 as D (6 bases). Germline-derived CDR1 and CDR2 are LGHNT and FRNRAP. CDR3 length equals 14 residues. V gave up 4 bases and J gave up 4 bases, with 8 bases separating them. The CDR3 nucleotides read TGTGCTAGTGGTTACAGGGCGGGGGCCAACGTCCTGACTTTC. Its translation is CASGYRAGANVLTF.

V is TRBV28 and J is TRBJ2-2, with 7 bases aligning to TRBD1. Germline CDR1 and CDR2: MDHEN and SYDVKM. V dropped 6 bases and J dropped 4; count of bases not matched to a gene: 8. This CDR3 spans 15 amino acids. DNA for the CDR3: TGTGCCAGCAGGCTTCCGGGACAGATCACCGGGGAGCTGTTTTTT. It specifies CASRLPGQITGELFF.

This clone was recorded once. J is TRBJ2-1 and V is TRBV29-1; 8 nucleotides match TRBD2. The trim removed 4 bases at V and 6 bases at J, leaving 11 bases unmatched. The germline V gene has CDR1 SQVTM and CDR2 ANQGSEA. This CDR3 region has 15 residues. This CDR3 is CSVAGTSGGTNEQFF. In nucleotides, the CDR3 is TGCAGCGTTGCTGGAACTAGCGGTGGGACCAATGAGCAGTTCTTC.

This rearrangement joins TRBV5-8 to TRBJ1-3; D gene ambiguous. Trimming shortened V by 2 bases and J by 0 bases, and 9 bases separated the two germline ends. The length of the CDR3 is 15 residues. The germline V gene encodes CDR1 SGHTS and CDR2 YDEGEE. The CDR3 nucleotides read TGTGCCAGCAGCTTATACACCCTCTCTGGAAACACCATATATTTT. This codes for CASSLYTLSGNTIYF.

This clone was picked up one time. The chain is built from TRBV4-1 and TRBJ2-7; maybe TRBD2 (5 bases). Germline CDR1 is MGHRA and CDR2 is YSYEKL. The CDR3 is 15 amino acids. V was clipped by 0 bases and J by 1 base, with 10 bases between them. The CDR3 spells CASSQDRERSYEQYV. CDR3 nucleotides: TGCGCCAGCAGCCAAGATCGGGAAAGGTCCTACGAGCAGTACGTC.

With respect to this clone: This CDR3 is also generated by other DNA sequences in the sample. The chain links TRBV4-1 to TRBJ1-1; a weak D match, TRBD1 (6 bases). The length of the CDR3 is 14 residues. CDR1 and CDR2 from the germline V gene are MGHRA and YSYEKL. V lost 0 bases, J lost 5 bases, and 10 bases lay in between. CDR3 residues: CASSQEGGGTEAFF. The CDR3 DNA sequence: TGCGCCAGCAGCCAAGAAGGGGGGGGGACTGAAGCTTTCTTT.